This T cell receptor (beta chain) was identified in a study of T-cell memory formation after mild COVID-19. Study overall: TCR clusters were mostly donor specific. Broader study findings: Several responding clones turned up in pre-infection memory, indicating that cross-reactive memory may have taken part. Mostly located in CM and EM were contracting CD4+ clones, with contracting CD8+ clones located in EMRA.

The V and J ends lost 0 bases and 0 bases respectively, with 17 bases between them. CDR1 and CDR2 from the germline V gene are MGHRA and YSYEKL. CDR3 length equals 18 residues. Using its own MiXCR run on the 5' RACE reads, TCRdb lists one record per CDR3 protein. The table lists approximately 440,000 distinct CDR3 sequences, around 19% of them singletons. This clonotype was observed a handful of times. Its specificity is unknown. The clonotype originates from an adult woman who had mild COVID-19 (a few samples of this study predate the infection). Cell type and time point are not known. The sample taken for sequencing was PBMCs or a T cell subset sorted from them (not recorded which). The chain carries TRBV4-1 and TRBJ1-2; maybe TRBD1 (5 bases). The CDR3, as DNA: TGCGCCAGCAGCCAAGATCGTATGGCGGGGGGAGCTAACTATGGCTACACCTTC. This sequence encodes CASSQDRMAGGANYGYTF.